The 8 T cell receptor beta chains presented below share a single source sample, sequenced in a study of T cell changes during pregnancy in multiple sclerosis. The repertoire was sequenced with immunoSEQ multiplex PCR; TCRdb's copy has only in-frame clones and lacks some. The profile shows about 120,000 clones, approximately 93% of them singletons. The input for sequencing was peripheral blood, taken before pregnancy. These receptors originate from a female donor with multiple sclerosis, enrolled in a pregnancy study.

In regard to this clone: An end of the junction differs from the germline gene, which may be a read error. The chain combines TRBV4-2 with TRBJ2-2; the match to TRBD2 covers 12 bases. Per germline, CDR1 LGHNA and CDR2 YNFKEQ. This CDR3 comprises 16 residues. CDR3 in amino acids: CASSSRTSGNSGELFF. DNA of the CDR3: TGTGCCAGCAGCTCTCGGACTAGCGGGAACTCCGGGGAGCTGTTTTTT.

V is TRBV25-1 and J is TRBJ1-1; D not resolved. The CDR3 runs to 14 residues. CDR1 MGHDK and CDR2 SYGVNS come from the germline V gene. V lost 4 bases, J lost 4 bases, and 13 bases lay in between. This CDR3 reads CASSGPGGGTEAFF. CDR3 DNA: TGTGCCAGCAGTGGCCCCGGAGGCGGCACTGAAGCTTTCTTT.

This chain connects TRBV2 to TRBJ2-1; maybe TRBD2 (6 bases). This CDR3 contains 12 residues. Between the trimmed V and J ends, which lost 7 bases and 8 bases, there was a span of 12 bases. The germline V gene encodes CDR1 SNHLY and CDR2 FYNNEI. CDR3 sequence reads: CASKREQDEQFF. The CDR3 nucleotides read TGTGCCAGCAAACGGGAGCAAGATGAGCAGTTCTTC.

The chain recombines TRBV9 with TRBJ2-2; 7 bases agree with TRBD1. J lost 6 bases, V lost 0 bases, and 8 bases had no gene match. Germline V lookup: CDR1 SGDLS, CDR2 YYNGEE. The CDR3 sequence is 16 residues long. CDR3 loop: CASSVGSQGRAGELFF. Here the CDR3 DNA reads TGTGCCAGCAGCGTAGGATCACAGGGGCGCGCCGGGGAGCTGTTTTTT.

The gene calls are TRBV5-6 and TRBJ1-2; the D gene is possibly TRBD1 (5 bases). Germline loops: CDR1 SGHDT, CDR2 YYEEEE. V lost 0 bases, J lost 4 bases, and 13 bases lay in between. This CDR3 contains 15 residues. The CDR3 spells CASSLVALTGYGYTF. CDR3 in DNA: TGTGCCAGCAGCTTGGTGGCCCTTACAGGCTATGGCTACACCTTC.

This clone has only a few counts. The chain has TRBV7-6 and TRBJ2-1; 7 bases agree with TRBD1. The CDR3 contains 15 residues. The germline CDR1 and CDR2 sequences are SGHVS and FNYEAQ. V lost 4 bases, J lost 3 bases, and 6 bases stayed unmatched. DNA for the CDR3: TGTGCCAGCAGCTCGACAGGGATGAGCTACAATGAGCAGTTCTTC. This codes for CASSSTGMSYNEQFF.

The chain joins TRBV4-1 to TRBJ1-6; D is undetermined. This CDR3 is built from 14 residues. The germline CDR1 and CDR2 sequences are MGHRA and YSYEKL. The V and J ends lost 1 base and 5 bases respectively, with 6 bases between them. This CDR3 is CASSQVGDNSPLHF. DNA for the CDR3: TGCGCCAGCAGCCAAGTCGGGGATAATTCACCCCTCCACTTT.

This chain links TRBV30 with TRBJ2-3; D not certain. In germline, CDR1 is GTSNPN, CDR2 SVGIG (reference sequence). This CDR3 has 14 amino acids. The germline V and J ends were trimmed by 2 bases and 2 bases, with 11 bases remaining between them. The CDR3 spells CAWSPVSLTDTQYF. DNA for the CDR3: TGTGCCTGGAGTCCCGTCTCCCTCACAGATACGCAGTATTTT.